Listed below are T cell receptor beta chains from one sample, sequenced in a study of blood T cell repertoires in COVID-19. Here immunoSEQ multiplex PCR was the method, and the copy in TCRdb shows in-frame clones only, minus some. The repertoire holds about 110,000 clones, with about 80% as singletons. Sequenced: peripheral blood. The origin of the receptors is an elderly woman with acute or convalescent COVID-19. CDR3s include the opening cysteine and the closing phenylalanine or tryptophan. The D gene is left open where the match is weak. Part of the rows lack a size; the others show once, few, many or a class for expanded clones.

CAWSLSYGYTF TGTGCCTGGAGTTTGAGCTATGGCTACACCTTC TRBJ1-2 - - TRBV30
CSASPSTDTQYF TGCAGTGCTAGTCCTAGCACAGATACGCAGTATTTT TRBJ2-3 - - TRBV20-1
CASTSSADTQYF TGTGCCTCCACTAGCTCCGCAGATACGCAGTATTTT TRBJ2-3 - - TRBV30
CAWSTRFDTEAFF TGTGCCTGGAGTACCCGGTTCGACACTGAAGCTTTCTTT TRBJ1-1 - - TRBV30
CASSLSRQVVTEAFF TGTGCCAGCAGCTTGTCTCGACAGGTTGTCACTGAAGCTTTCTTT TRBJ1-1 - - TRBV5-5
CASSLEGHYSGANVLTF TGTGCCAGCAGCTTAGAGGGACACTACTCTGGGGCCAACGTCCTGACTTTC TRBJ2-6 - - TRBV7-8
CASSDPPGTGRDNEQFF TGTGCCAGCTCAGACCCCCCCGGGACAGGTCGTGACAATGAGCAGTTCTTC TRBJ2-1 - TRBD1 TRBV25-1
CASSLYLTSGNPSDTQYF TGCGCCAGCAGCTTGTACTTGACTAGCGGGAATCCATCAGATACGCAGTATTTT TRBJ2-3 - TRBD2 TRBV5-1
CASSPPGGRRETQYF TGTGCCAGCAGCCCACCGGGGGGTAGGAGAGAGACCCAGTACTTC TRBJ2-5 - TRBD2 TRBV9
CASTRGDPKREQYF TGTGCCAGCACCCGGGGGGACCCAAAAAGGGAGCAGTACTTC TRBJ2-7 many TRBD2 TRBV2
CASSLGQGRYGYTF TGTGCCAGCAGTTTGGGACAGGGAAGGTATGGCTACACCTTC TRBJ1-2 - TRBD1 TRBV28